Below, 8 T cell receptor beta chains from the same sample are listed, as sequenced in a study of blood T cell repertoires in COVID-19. Clones were read by immunoSEQ multiplex PCR, and TCRdb kept only the in-frame ones, dropping some. The table includes 200,000 to 300,000 clones, 81% detected once. Sequenced input: peripheral blood. The origin of the receptors is an elderly woman with COVID-19, enrolled during active disease.

The CDR3 nucleotides read TGTGCCAGCAGCGTAGACTACGGCAATCAGCCCCAGCATTTT. Its translation is CASSVDYGNQPQHF. This chain joins TRBV9 and TRBJ1-5, with D unresolved. The CDR3 spans 14 residues. The germline V gene has CDR1 SGDLS and CDR2 YYNGEE. V lost 0 bases to trimming and J lost 2 bases, with 6 bases between them.

The chain joins TRBV28 to TRBJ2-3, with 13 bases matching TRBD2. Germline loops: CDR1 MDHEN, CDR2 SYDVKM. After removal of 3 bases from V and 0 bases from J, the junction contained 6 bases not matched to a gene. This CDR3 spans 18 amino acids. In nucleotides, the CDR3 is TGTGCCAGCAGTTTTCGGACTAGCGGGAGCTTTAGCACAGATACGCAGTATTTT. Translated: CASSFRTSGSFSTDTQYF.

The chain combines TRBV19 with TRBJ1-2; the match to TRBD1 covers 8 bases. Trimming cost V 6 bases and J 7 bases; bases outside gene matches: 13. This CDR3 spans 15 amino acids. Germline CDR1 and CDR2: LNHDA and SQIVND (reference sequence). CDR3 region: CASRNRGESAAGYTF. In DNA form, the CDR3 reads TGTGCCAGTAGGAACAGGGGGGAAAGTGCGGCTGGCTACACCTTC.

The chain joins TRBV19 to TRBJ2-5; TRBD2 is a possible D gene (6 bases). The CDR3 loop spans 14 amino acids. Germline CDR1 is LNHDA and CDR2 is SQIVND (reference sequence). Trimming shortened V by 5 bases and J by 4 bases, and 14 bases separated the two germline ends. This CDR3 is CASSPRDWAETQYF. The CDR3 DNA reads TGTGCCAGTAGTCCCCGGGACTGGGCAGAGACCCAGTACTTC.

J is TRBJ1-2 and V is TRBV30; D perhaps matches TRBD1 (6 bases). Germline V gene data show CDR1 as GTSNPN and CDR2 as SVGIG (reference sequence). The CDR3 is 14 residues long. The V gene lost 7 bases and the J gene lost 8 bases, with 23 bases spanning the gap. The CDR3 here is CALTLTGNTRGYTF. The CDR3 bases are TGTGCCTTGACCCTCACAGGGAATACGAGGGGCTACACCTTC.

This chain connects TRBV5-5 to TRBJ1-2; 7 nucleotides agree with TRBD1. The J segment lost 5 bases and the V segment lost 3 bases, leaving 16 bases of the junction unmatched. This CDR3 spans 17 amino acids. The germline gives CDR1 SGHKS, CDR2 YYEKEE (reference sequence). The CDR3 sequence is CASSSGQGGFGDYGYTF. In DNA form, the CDR3 reads TGTGCCAGCAGCTCCGGGCAGGGGGGTTTTGGAGATTATGGCTACACCTTC.

The gene calls are TRBV28 and TRBJ1-2, with D maybe TRBD1 (5 bases). CDR1 is MDHEN and CDR2 is SYDVKM in the germline V gene. The germline V and J ends were trimmed by 2 bases and 2 bases, with 12 bases remaining between them. The CDR3 has 15 amino acids. This chain's CDR3 is CASSLNRGGNYGYTF. The CDR3 DNA reads TGTGCCAGCAGTTTAAACCGCGGGGGAAACTATGGCTACACCTTC.

The chain uses TRBV6-5 and TRBJ1-5, with a possible D match to TRBD1 (6 bases). V was cut by 4 bases and J by 3 bases, with 10 bases left in between. The germline V gene encodes CDR1 MNHEY and CDR2 SVGAGI. CDR3 length: 14 residues. The CDR3 region is CASSSTGDNQPQHF. The CDR3 nucleotides read TGTGCCAGCAGTTCGACAGGTGACAATCAGCCCCAGCATTTT.